Listed below are T cell receptor beta chains from one sample, sequenced in a study of identifying expanded T cells in peripheral blood. TCRdb's copy holds only in-frame clones and misses some; the assay was immunoSEQ multiplex PCR. The sample has approximately 100,000 clones, around nine tenths seen once; the top ten hold about 3.9%. Material: blood. Every receptor here comes from a person aged 18 to 75 in good health. Both conserved end residues are part of each CDR3. D genes are given only for firm matches. Expanded clones are given a class, and other clones once, few, many or no size at all.

cdr3_nt cdr3_aa d_call j_call v_call clone_size
TGTGCCAGCAGCTTGGCGGGAGCCCAAGAGACCCAGTACTTC CASSLAGAQETQYF NA TRBJ2-5 TRBV5-4 once
TGCGCCAGCAGCTTGGCCCGGGAGCAGTACTTC CASSLAREQYF NA TRBJ2-7 TRBV5-1 NA
TGTGCCGGCGATCAGGGGGCGCCTGGAGGTGAAGCTTTCTTT CAGDQGAPGGEAFF TRBD1 TRBJ1-1 TRBV30 NA
TGTGCCACCTCTCGGGATTTGAGCTCCTATAATTCACCCCTCCACTTT CATSRDLSSYNSPLHF NA TRBJ1-6 TRBV27 NA
TGCGCCAGCAGTGTCGGGACAGGGCCTAACACCGGGGAGCTGTTTTTT CASSVGTGPNTGELFF TRBD1 TRBJ2-2 TRBV10-1 NA
TGTGCCAGCAGCTTGAAGGGTCGCTCCTACGAGCAGTACTTC CASSLKGRSYEQYF NA TRBJ2-7 TRBV5-4 NA
TGTGCCAGCAGTGTCCAGAGCTCCTATAATTCACCCCTCCACTTT CASSVQSSYNSPLHF NA TRBJ1-6 TRBV6-1 NA
TGTGCCAGCAGTTACTCGCGGGACGGAAAGAACACTGAAGCTTTCTTT CASSYSRDGKNTEAFF NA TRBJ1-1 TRBV6-4 NA
TGTGCCAGAGGACTAGCGGGAGTGGGGGAGCAGTTCTTC CARGLAGVGEQFF TRBD2 TRBJ2-1 TRBV2 NA
TGTGCCAGCAGCTTGATGGGACTAAGCACAGATACGCAGTATTTT CASSLMGLSTDTQYF TRBD2 TRBJ2-3 TRBV5-8 NA
TGTGCCAGCAGCTTAAGACTAGCGGGGGCGAAAGATACGCAGTATTTT CASSLRLAGAKDTQYF TRBD2 TRBJ2-3 TRBV11-2 NA
TGTGCTAGCCAAAGAGGGAGTAGCGGGAGTCCCTTATCCTACGAGCAGTACTTC CASQRGSSGSPLSYEQYF TRBD2 TRBJ2-7 TRBV12-5 NA
TGCGCCAGCAGCGCACAGACAGTCAACACTGAAGCTTTCTTT CASSAQTVNTEAFF NA TRBJ1-1 TRBV5-1 NA
TGTGCCAGTGTCCCCGGGAGGGGGCCCTACGAGCAGTACTTC CASVPGRGPYEQYF NA TRBJ2-7 TRBV5-6 NA
TGTGCCAGCAGCTTAGACTCAGCAGGGTATGGCTACACCTTC CASSLDSAGYGYTF NA TRBJ1-2 TRBV11-3 NA
TGTGCCAGCTCACCACCGGTGACAGGGTTCGAGCAGTACTTC CASSPPVTGFEQYF TRBD1 TRBJ2-7 TRBV18 NA
TGTGCCAGCAGCACGACCCCGGCCGGGACAGGCGCCTACGAGCAGTACTTC CASSTTPAGTGAYEQYF TRBD1 TRBJ2-7 TRBV7-2 once
TGTGCCAGCAGCCACGGGACAGGGACGGGGGAGCAGTACTTC CASSHGTGTGEQYF TRBD1 TRBJ2-7 TRBV7-3 NA
TGTGCCAGTAGCCCACAATCCCTCTCCGGGACAGGGGGCCACGAGCAGTACTTC CASSPQSLSGTGGHEQYF TRBD1 TRBJ2-7 TRBV19 NA
TGTGCCAGCAGCGTAGTCGAGGGGAGCGGAGGTACGCAGTATTTT CASSVVEGSGGTQYF NA TRBJ2-3 TRBV9 NA
TGCAGCGTTGACCGGGACAGGAAGAGTGGCTACACCTTC CSVDRDRKSGYTF TRBD1 TRBJ1-2 TRBV29-1 NA
TGCGCCAGCAGCTTGGGAAGCTCCTATAATTCACCCCTCCACTTT CASSLGSSYNSPLHF NA TRBJ1-6 TRBV5-1 NA
TGCGCCAGCAGCCTTGCCGGGACCCAGTACTTC CASSLAGTQYF NA TRBJ2-5 TRBV4-1 NA
TGCGCCAGCAGCTTGGGAGAGCTGAACACTGAAGCTTTCTTT CASSLGELNTEAFF NA TRBJ1-1 TRBV5-1 NA
TGTGCCAGCAGCGTAGTGCTTGGGACTAACTACGAGCAGTACTTC CASSVVLGTNYEQYF TRBD2 TRBJ2-7 TRBV9 NA
TGTGCCAGCAGTTCCACCGGGACAGGGGGCTCGGATGAGCAGTTCTTC CASSSTGTGGSDEQFF TRBD1 TRBJ2-1 TRBV6-4 few
TGTGCCAGCAGTGATTCGGGCCGATCTAATGAAAAACTGTTTTTT CASSDSGRSNEKLFF NA TRBJ1-4 TRBV2 NA
TGTGCCAGCAGTGACGGGACTAGCGCAGATACGCAGTATTTT CASSDGTSADTQYF TRBD2 TRBJ2-3 TRBV6-4 few
TGTGCCAGCAGCTTGAGGGGGAGCGACGAGCAGTACTTC CASSLRGSDEQYF NA TRBJ2-7 TRBV5-4 NA
TGTGCCAGTAGTAGAACAGGGGTCGATGGCTACACCTTC CASSRTGVDGYTF TRBD1 TRBJ1-2 TRBV19 NA
TGCAGCGTTGGTGGCGGGACAGGGGACGCCTATGGCTACACCTTC CSVGGGTGDAYGYTF TRBD1 TRBJ1-2 TRBV29-1 NA
TGTGCCAGTGATCAGGGGGGAGGGTCTTTGACCCAGTACTTC CASDQGGGSLTQYF NA TRBJ2-5 TRBV7-2 NA
TGTGCCAGCAGCTTGGGGTCTGGGAACGACTACGAGCAGTACTTC CASSLGSGNDYEQYF NA TRBJ2-7 TRBV5-4 NA
TGTGCCAGCAGCCAAGAGGACAACACTGAAGCTTTCTTT CASSQEDNTEAFF NA TRBJ1-1 TRBV14 NA
TGTGCCAGCAGCATTTTAAGCAAAGAGACCCAGTACTTC CASSILSKETQYF NA TRBJ2-5 TRBV7-9 NA
TGTGCCAGCTCACCAACCTCTTGGGGCCAACCCTACGAGCAGTACTTC CASSPTSWGQPYEQYF NA TRBJ2-7 TRBV18 NA
TGTGCCATCAGTGAGTCGGCAGGGGGCGTTTATGGCTACACCTTC CAISESAGGVYGYTF TRBD1 TRBJ1-2 TRBV10-3 NA
TGTGCCAGCAGTTACTCAGGGGGCAGGGATACGCAGTATTTT CASSYSGGRDTQYF TRBD1 TRBJ2-3 TRBV6-6 NA
TGTGCCAGCAGTTTAGGGAACGGGGCAGATACGCAGTATTTT CASSLGNGADTQYF NA TRBJ2-3 TRBV27 NA
TGTGCCAGCAGTGAGGAGTGGACTCCAAACACCGGGGAGCTGTTTTTT CASSEEWTPNTGELFF NA TRBJ2-2 TRBV6-4 once
TGTGCCAGCAGGGGCCTCTATTCACCCCTCCACTTT CASRGLYSPLHF NA TRBJ1-6 TRBV6-6 few